These 31 T cell receptor beta chains originate from one sample sequenced in a study of T cells in Graves' hyperthyroidism and ophthalmopathy. The investigators amplified TCR beta CDR3 regions from RNA transcripts. The HTBI primer set served for first-round RT-PCR of the TCR CDR3. TCRdb reprocessed the multiplex PCR reads via MiXCR and lists one record per CDR3 protein. The sample includes about half a million distinct CDR3 sequences, roughly 16% of them seen just once. Sequencing input: blood. The source of these receptors is a woman aged 25 to 39 with Graves' ophthalmopathy.

The chain carries TRBV7-9 and TRBJ2-1; D call uncertain. This CDR3 is built from 13 residues. The ends were cut back, 2 bases at V and 12 bases at J, with 14 bases in the middle. Germline CDR1 is SEHNR and CDR2 is FQNEAQ (reference sequence). The CDR3 loop is CASSLRTAFRQFF. In DNA, the CDR3 is TGTGCCAGCAGCTTACGAACTGCCTTTAGGCAGTTCTTC.

Concerning this clonotype itself: Compared with germline, one end of the junction differs, possibly owing to a read error. J is TRBJ1-4 and V is TRBV7-3; the D is unclear. The CDR3 contains 14 residues. Looked up from germline, CDR1 is SGHTA and CDR2 is FQGTGA. CDR3: CASSQEGGNEKLFF. The CDR3 region has the DNA TGCGCCAGCAGCCAAGAAGGCGGGAATGAAAAACTGTTTTTT.

The chain has TRBV9 and TRBJ2-7; D might be TRBD1 (6 bases). CDR3 length equals 14 residues. V was clipped by 2 bases and J by 2 bases, with 11 bases between them. The germline CDR1 and CDR2 sequences are SGDLS and YYNGEE. The CDR3 loop reads CASSVGASTYEQYF. The CDR3 DNA reads as TGTGCCAGCAGCGTGGGGGCAAGCACCTACGAGCAGTACTTC.

This clonotype was picked up many times. This chain connects TRBV11-2 to TRBJ2-7, with D unclear. The CDR3 sequence is 12 residues long. From germline, CDR1 is SGHAT and CDR2 FQNNGV. V was cut by 7 bases and J by 3 bases, with 10 bases left in between. CDR3 DNA sequence: TGTGCCAGCACCCCCGACGGCTACGAGCAGTACTTC. As protein: CASTPDGYEQYF.

This clonotype was counted many times. The V and J genes are TRBV20-1 and TRBJ2-5, with D unresolved. This CDR3 has 13 amino acids. Germline V gives CDR1 DFQATT, CDR2 SNEGSKA (reference sequence). V was pared by 6 bases and J by 2 bases, with 13 bases between. Here the CDR3 reads CSAPTPSQETQYF. CDR3 sequence (DNA): TGCAGTGCCCCCACCCCCTCACAAGAGACCCAGTACTTC.

The chain links TRBV7-3 to TRBJ2-3; TRBD2 aligns across 10 bases. The CDR3 totals 17 residues. Trimming at V came to 4 bases and at J to 4 bases, leaving 11 bases not matched to a gene. The germline V gene encodes CDR1 SGHTA and CDR2 FQGTGA. CDR3 protein: CASSSPQAGGGADTQYF. In nucleotides, the CDR3 is TGTGCCAGCAGCTCTCCACAAGCGGGAGGGGGGGCAGATACGCAGTATTTT.

This clonotype was seen repeatedly, ten times or more. In DNA form, the CDR3 reads TGTGCCAGCAGCGCACCGGGACTAGCGGAAGAGACCCAGTACTTC. This translates into CASSAPGLAEETQYF. The V gene is TRBV7-8, the J gene TRBJ2-5; 11 nucleotides match TRBD2. The CDR3 contains 15 residues. From germline, CDR1 is SGHVS and CDR2 FQNEAQ. Trimming removed 5 bases from V and 3 bases from J; junction bases left unmatched: 5.

This clonotype occurred many times. This chain connects TRBV30 to TRBJ2-7; 11 bases map to TRBD1. V trimming: 0 bases; J trimming: 5 bases; junction bases outside the gene matches: 6. The CDR3 spans 15 residues. Germline loops: CDR1 GTSNPN, CDR2 SVGIG (reference sequence). As DNA, the CDR3 is TGTGCCTGGAGTGTACTGCTGGGACAGGGGGACGAGCAGTACTTC. Its translation: CAWSVLLGQGDEQYF.

The chain has TRBV20-1 and TRBJ2-1; TRBD2 matches 9 bases. The ends lost 1 base at V and 0 bases at J; junction bases unmatched: 10. There are 18 residues in the CDR3. Germline assignment: CDR1 DFQATT and CDR2 SNEGSKA (reference sequence). CDR3 sequence: CSARVSGRPPRSYNEQFF. For the CDR3, the DNA is TGCAGTGCTAGAGTGAGCGGGAGGCCCCCCCGCTCCTACAATGAGCAGTTCTTC.

The sample holds a few counts of this clonotype. This sequence may be a read error, since a much larger clone differs from it by one base. The J gene is TRBJ2-5, the V gene TRBV28; D is undetermined. The V gene's germline CDR1 is MDHEN and CDR2 SYDVKM. CDR3 length: 13 amino acids. CDR3 bases: TGTGCCAGCCGCCCGGGCGGCACGGAGACCCAGCACTTC. Translated, it gives CASRPGGTETQHF. The variable domain in full, with the rest retrieved from reference TRBV28 and TRBJ2-5, is DVKVTQSSRYLVKRTGEKVFLECVQDMDHENMFWYRQDPGLGLRLIYFSYDVKMKEKGDIPEGYSVSREKKERFSLILESASTNQTSMYLCASRPGGTETQHFGPGTRLLVL.

The chain employs TRBV9 and TRBJ2-1; TRBD1 is a possible D gene (5 bases). The V and J ends lost 2 bases and 8 bases respectively, with 8 bases between them. This CDR3 comprises 12 residues. Germline CDR1 is SGDLS and CDR2 is YYNGEE. The CDR3 bases are TGTGCCAGCAGCGTCGAAGGGGATGAGCAGTTCTTC. This sequence encodes CASSVEGDEQFF.

This clonotype was counted a few times. The chain carries TRBV7-3 and TRBJ2-2; D unresolved. Looked up from germline, CDR1 is SGHTA and CDR2 is FQGTGA. V lost 5 bases to trimming and J lost 0 bases, with 7 bases between them. This CDR3 has 14 amino acids. CDR3: CASSDLANTGELFF. The CDR3 DNA reads as TGTGCCAGCAGCGACCTAGCGAACACCGGGGAGCTGTTTTTT.

This clonotype was seen more than once but under ten times. This chain links TRBV9 with TRBJ2-6, with 8 bases lining up with TRBD1. With V trimmed by 2 bases and J by 0 bases, 4 bases remained unmatched. From germline, CDR1 is SGDLS and CDR2 YYNGEE. The CDR3 is made up of 17 amino acids. CDR3 DNA: TGTGCCAGCAGCGTCAGGACAGGGCACTCTGGGGCCAACGTCCTGACTTTC. It encodes CASSVRTGHSGANVLTF. Based on the CDR3 plus reference TRBV9 and TRBJ2-6, the full variable domain is DSGVTQTPKHLITATGQRVTLRCSPRSGDLSVYWYQQSLDQGLQFLIQYYNGEERAKGNILERFSAQQFPDLHSELNLSSLELGDSALYFCASSVRTGHSGANVLTFGAGSRLTVL.

There are many counts of this clonotype. The rearrangement links TRBV7-2 to TRBJ2-3; D possibly corresponds to TRBD1 (8 bases). The CDR3 loop spans 18 amino acids. Germline V gene data show CDR1 as SGHTA and CDR2 as FQGNSA. Trimming took 1 base from V and 2 from J, leaving 19 bases between them. The CDR3 here is CASSLGTGRGPITDTQYF. In DNA, the CDR3 is TGTGCCAGCAGCTTAGGGACAGGGAGGGGGCCCATCACAGATACGCAGTATTTT.

The table lists this clonotype with a few counts. This sequence joins TRBV10-3 and TRBJ2-2; 8 bases are a match to TRBD1. The CDR3 has 16 residues. CDR1 is ENHRY and CDR2 is SYGVKD in the germline V gene. V lost 6 bases and J lost 3; bases outside the gene matches: 9. This CDR3 is CAIRQTRGRDTGELFF. The CDR3 region has the DNA TGTGCCATCAGACAAACCAGGGGGCGAGACACCGGGGAGCTGTTTTTT.

This clonotype was seen only a few times. The chain uses TRBV24-1 and TRBJ2-1, with D possibly called TRBD1 or TRBD2 (10 bases each). The CDR3 has 21 residues. The germline CDR1 and CDR2 sequences are KGHDR and SFDVKD. V dropped 2 bases and J dropped 8 bases, with 33 bases sitting between them. The CDR3 bases are TGTGCCACCAGTGATTGGGGACAGGGGAATGGTAGCGGGAGGTTTATCGATGAGCAGTTCTTC. Protein: CATSDWGQGNGSGRFIDEQFF.

This clonotype was observed many times. The rearrangement joins TRBV20-1 to TRBJ2-5, with TRBD1 matching 7 bases. After removal of 5 bases from V and 2 bases from J, the junction contained 8 bases not matched to a gene. The V gene's germline CDR1 is DFQATT and CDR2 SNEGSKA (reference sequence). This CDR3 has 14 residues. The CDR3 region has the DNA TGCAGTGCTTCCCGGGACAGCATGCAAGAGACCCAGTACTTC. Translating gives CSASRDSMQETQYF.

There are a few counts of this clonotype. The genes are TRBV7-2 and TRBJ2-1; perhaps TRBD2 as D (6 bases). V was shortened by 1 base and J by 9 bases, with 10 bases between the two germline ends. CDR3 length equals 13 residues. Germline V CDR1 and CDR2: SGHTA, FQGNSA. CDR3 nucleotides: TGTGCCAGCAGCTTAGGCGGGGCTGGTGAGCAGTTCTTC. Translated, it gives CASSLGGAGEQFF.

This clonotype has at least ten counts. The chain joins TRBV18 to TRBJ2-1, with a possible D match to TRBD2 (6 bases). This CDR3 contains 13 residues. In germline, CDR1 is KGHSH, CDR2 LQKENI. Trimming cost V 7 bases and J 6 bases, with 13 bases left between them. CDR3 bases: TGTGCCAGCTTACTGACTAGGGGCAATGAGCAGTTCTTC. Protein sequence: CASLLTRGNEQFF. Supplemented by reference TRBV18 and TRBJ2-1, the full variable domain reads NAGVMQNPRHLVRRRGQEARLRCSPMKGHSHVYWYRQLPEEGLKFMVYLQKENIIDESGMPKERFSAEFPKEGPSILRIQQVVRGDSAAYFCASLLTRGNEQFFGPGTRLTVL.

The chain employs TRBV28 and TRBJ1-1; D is uncertain. The CDR3 covers 14 residues. Deletions cut 11 bases from V and 0 bases from J, with 16 bases between. Germline CDR1 is MDHEN and CDR2 is SYDVKM. This chain's CDR3 is CAAQPSLMNTEAFF. Written as DNA, the CDR3 is TGTGCCGCCCAACCAAGTCTTATGAACACTGAAGCTTTCTTT.

The sample holds a few counts of this clonotype. The V call is TRBV4-3, the J call TRBJ1-4; 7 bases map to TRBD1. This CDR3 spans 15 amino acids. V dropped 2 bases and J dropped 8; count of bases not matched to a gene: 8. The germline CDR1 and CDR2 sequences are LGHNA and YSLEER. The CDR3 spells CASSQQGGVGEKLFF. The CDR3, as DNA: TGCGCCAGCAGCCAACAGGGGGGGGTCGGGGAAAAACTGTTTTTT.

In its sample, this clonotype was seen many times. This chain uses TRBV6-2 or TRBV6-3 with TRBJ2-7; no definite D call. The CDR3 extends over 14 amino acids. Trimming took 0 bases from V and 3 from J, leaving 9 bases between them. Looked up from germline, CDR1 is MNHEY and CDR2 is SVGEGT. Written as DNA, the CDR3 is TGTGCCAGCAGTTACTCGAGTTACAGCTACGAGCAGTACTTC. Protein: CASSYSSYSYEQYF.

This clonotype was recorded many times. The chain uses TRBV11-2 and TRBJ2-7; 10 bases agree with TRBD2. V shed 6 bases, J shed 5 bases, and the junction held 4 bases outside the gene matches. The germline CDR1 and CDR2 sequences are SGHAT and FQNNGV. This CDR3 has 13 residues. CDR3 DNA: TGTGCCAGCAGTGCCGGGACTAGCGACGAGCAGTACTTC. Residues: CASSAGTSDEQYF.

V is TRBV24-1 and J is TRBJ2-1; D ambiguous. Trimming cost V 0 bases and J 2 bases, with 7 bases left between them. CDR1 is KGHDR and CDR2 is SFDVKD in the germline V gene. The CDR3 is made up of 15 amino acids. CDR3 sequence reads: CATSDLRTPYNEQFF. CDR3 nucleotides: TGTGCCACCAGTGATTTGCGGACCCCCTACAATGAGCAGTTCTTC.

The rearrangement joins TRBV6-1 to TRBJ1-1; TRBD1 matches at 9 bases. There are 14 residues in the CDR3. Germline V gene sequence: CDR1 MNHNS, CDR2 SASEGT. V shed 3 bases, J shed 4 bases, and the junction held 3 bases outside the gene matches. The CDR3 spells CASSEWDRATEAFF. DNA for the CDR3: TGTGCCAGCAGTGAGTGGGACAGGGCCACTGAAGCTTTCTTT.

This CDR3 reads CASRLTGVGTEAFF. The CDR3 nucleotides are TGTGCCAGCAGGTTGACAGGGGTAGGCACTGAAGCTTTCTTT. The chain employs TRBV28 and TRBJ1-1; 8 bases map to TRBD1. Germline-derived CDR1 and CDR2 are MDHEN and SYDVKM. The CDR3 covers 14 residues. Trimming cost V 6 bases and J 4 bases; bases outside gene matches: 7.

This clonotype was counted between two and nine times. This chain links TRBV12-3 or TRBV12-4 with TRBJ1-4, with no clear D. V lost 3 bases, J lost 8 bases, and 13 bases lay in between. This CDR3 comprises 14 residues. CDR3 loop: CASSFSPLTEKLFF. The CDR3 coding sequence is TGTGCCAGCAGTTTTAGCCCCCTTACGGAAAAACTGTTTTTT.

This clonotype was seen only a few times. V gene TRBV7-2 combines with J gene TRBJ2-1; 7 positions agree with TRBD2. CDR1 is SGHTA, CDR2 FQGNSA, per germline. Trimming removed 0 bases from V and 10 bases from J; junction bases left unmatched: 24. This CDR3 is 20 amino acids long. This CDR3 is CASSLARDSWEGNYNEEQFF. Here the CDR3 DNA reads TGTGCCAGCAGCTTAGCGCGGGACTCCTGGGAGGGAAACTACAATGAAGAGCAGTTCTTC.

This clonotype has a count of ten or more. This rearrangement joins TRBV6-5 to TRBJ2-3; 10 bases match TRBD1. Trimming cost V 0 bases and J 4 bases; bases outside gene matches: 1. Germline CDR1 is MNHEY and CDR2 is SVGAGI. This CDR3 contains 15 residues. The CDR3 DNA sequence: TGTGCCAGCAGTTACTCGACAGGGGGCTCAGATACGCAGTATTTT. Amino acid sequence: CASSYSTGGSDTQYF.

V and J are TRBV20-1 and TRBJ2-1, with a possible D match to TRBD2 (6 bases). CDR1 is DFQATT, CDR2 SNEGSKA, per germline (reference sequence). This CDR3 has 13 amino acids. The ends were cut back, 3 bases at V and 8 bases at J, with 14 bases in the middle. The CDR3 coding sequence is TGCAGTGCTAGGATAGGAGGGGTGGATGAGCAGTTCTTC. It translates to CSARIGGVDEQFF.

Many counts were recorded for this clonotype. The chain has TRBV28 and TRBJ1-4; 8 bases are shared with TRBD1. CDR3 length equals 15 residues. V was pared by 3 bases and J by 7 bases, with 7 bases of the junction left unmatched. CDR1 and CDR2 (germline): MDHEN, SYDVKM. The CDR3 is CASSFLGQGGEKLFF. The CDR3 DNA is TGTGCCAGCAGTTTTCTCGGACAGGGAGGTGAAAAACTGTTTTTT.